Listed below are T cell receptor beta chains from one sample, sequenced in a study of blood T cell repertoires in COVID-19. Produced via immunoSEQ multiplex PCR; TCRdb's table is partial and in-frame only. The sample has 350,000 or so clones, 90% seen once. Sequenced material: peripheral blood. The source of these receptors is a man between 18 and 35 years old with active or convalescent COVID-19. The CDR3 runs from the conserved cysteine through the conserved F or W. A D gene is named only where the DNA matches it firmly. Not every row has a clone size; where given, it reads once, few, many or a size class.

CDR3 DNA: TGTGCCATCAGTGAGTCGGACAGGGGGCTTGGAGATACGCAGTATTTT
CDR3 protein: CAISESDRGLGDTQYF
V gene: TRBV10-3
D gene: TRBD1
clone size: NA
J gene: TRBJ2-3

CDR3 DNA: TGTGCCAGCAGCCGGGACTGCCAAGGGTATTACCAAGAGACCCAGTACTTC
CDR3 protein: CASSRDCQGYYQETQYF
V gene: TRBV5-4
D gene: NA
clone size: NA
J gene: TRBJ2-5

CDR3 DNA: TGTGCCAGCAGCTTGCGGACAGGGGGCTCGAGGGCAACTAATGAAAAACTGTTTTTT
CDR3 protein: CASSLRTGGSRATNEKLFF
V gene: TRBV5-4
D gene: TRBD1
clone size: NA
J gene: TRBJ1-4

CDR3 DNA: TGCGCCAGCAGCCAAGTATTCGTCGGACAGGGTAATGAAAAACTGTTTTTT
CDR3 protein: CASSQVFVGQGNEKLFF
V gene: TRBV4-3
D gene: TRBD1
clone size: NA
J gene: TRBJ1-4

CDR3 DNA: TGTGCCATCAGTGAGTCGGGCGGGACAGGGCTTACCAATGAGCAGTTCTTC
CDR3 protein: CAISESGGTGLTNEQFF
V gene: TRBV10-3
D gene: TRBD1
clone size: NA
J gene: TRBJ2-1

CDR3 DNA: TGTGCCAGCAGTGAAGAAAGGACTAGCGGGAGATCTGAGCAGTTCTTC
CDR3 protein: CASSEERTSGRSEQFF
V gene: TRBV2
D gene: TRBD2
clone size: few
J gene: TRBJ2-1

CDR3 DNA: TGTGCCACTGAGCGGGCGAACTATGGCTACACCTTC
CDR3 protein: CATERANYGYTF
V gene: TRBV28
D gene: NA
clone size: NA
J gene: TRBJ1-2

CDR3 DNA: TGTGCCAGCAGTCCAACTCCCTACGAGCAGTACTTC
CDR3 protein: CASSPTPYEQYF
V gene: TRBV12-3/TRBV12-4
D gene: NA
clone size: once
J gene: TRBJ2-7

CDR3 DNA: TGTGCCAGCAGCTTAAACGTGGGTCAGGGGGCCAGTCAGCCCCAGCATTTT
CDR3 protein: CASSLNVGQGASQPQHF
V gene: TRBV7-9
D gene: TRBD1
clone size: NA
J gene: TRBJ1-5

CDR3 DNA: TGTGCCAGCAGCTCCAGGGGTTGGATCACTGAAGCTTTCTTT
CDR3 protein: CASSSRGWITEAFF
V gene: TRBV7-9
D gene: NA
clone size: few
J gene: TRBJ1-1

CDR3 DNA: TGTGCCAGCAGCTCGGGACAGGCGAACTACGAGCAGTACTTC
CDR3 protein: CASSSGQANYEQYF
V gene: TRBV9
D gene: TRBD1
clone size: NA
J gene: TRBJ2-7

CDR3 DNA: TGCGCCAGCAGCTGGGACAGGAACACCTACGAGCAGTACTTC
CDR3 protein: CASSWDRNTYEQYF
V gene: TRBV5-1
D gene: TRBD1
clone size: NA
J gene: TRBJ2-7

CDR3 DNA: TGTGCCACCAGTGATTTCCAGGGGTTCGCTGAGCAGTTCTTC
CDR3 protein: CATSDFQGFAEQFF
V gene: TRBV24-1
D gene: NA
clone size: NA
J gene: TRBJ2-1

CDR3 DNA: TGTGCCAGCAGCTTACAGGCTCAAGAAAGTGGAAACACCATATATTTT
CDR3 protein: CASSLQAQESGNTIYF
V gene: TRBV7-2
D gene: NA
clone size: NA
J gene: TRBJ1-3

CDR3 DNA: TGTGCCACCAGTGATACTAGGGACAGTCGGATCAACTATGGCTACACCTTC
CDR3 protein: CATSDTRDSRINYGYTF
V gene: TRBV24-1
D gene: TRBD1
clone size: NA
J gene: TRBJ1-2

CDR3 DNA: TGTGCCAGCAGACCCAGACATAGCACAGATACGCAGTATTTT
CDR3 protein: CASRPRHSTDTQYF
V gene: TRBV27
D gene: NA
clone size: NA
J gene: TRBJ2-3

CDR3 DNA: TGTGCCAGCAGCCGGGACAGGCCCGAGGGGGCCAAAAACATTCAGTACTTC
CDR3 protein: CASSRDRPEGAKNIQYF
V gene: TRBV21-1
D gene: NA
clone size: NA
J gene: TRBJ2-4

CDR3 DNA: TGTGCCAGTAGTAAAACTAGCAGTCTAGCCAAAAACATTCAGTACTTC
CDR3 protein: CASSKTSSLAKNIQYF
V gene: TRBV19
D gene: NA
clone size: NA
J gene: TRBJ2-4

CDR3 DNA: TGTGCCACCAGGACAGGCGTGAACACTGAAGCTTTCTTT
CDR3 protein: CATRTGVNTEAFF
V gene: TRBV24-1
D gene: NA
clone size: NA
J gene: TRBJ1-1

CDR3 DNA: TGCGCCAGCAGCCTCCTGCTAGCGGGGTATAGCACAGATACGCAGTATTTT
CDR3 protein: CASSLLLAGYSTDTQYF
V gene: TRBV4-3
D gene: TRBD2
clone size: NA
J gene: TRBJ2-3

CDR3 DNA: TGTGCCAGCAGCGGTGGTAATTCACCCCTCCACTTT
CDR3 protein: CASSGGNSPLHF
V gene: TRBV6-5
D gene: NA
clone size: once
J gene: TRBJ1-6

CDR3 DNA: TGTGCCAGCAGCGGTCTTACACAAAACACTGAAGCTTTCTTT
CDR3 protein: CASSGLTQNTEAFF
V gene: TRBV5-4
D gene: NA
clone size: once
J gene: TRBJ1-1

CDR3 DNA: TGTGCCAGCAGCCAAGTAGCGGGAGGGGGTGAGCAGTTCTTC
CDR3 protein: CASSQVAGGGEQFF
V gene: TRBV4-2
D gene: TRBD2
clone size: NA
J gene: TRBJ2-1

CDR3 DNA: TGTGCCAGCAGAGACCAGACCGGGACAGGGTCATACGAGCAGTACTTC
CDR3 protein: CASRDQTGTGSYEQYF
V gene: TRBV5-6
D gene: TRBD1
clone size: NA
J gene: TRBJ2-7